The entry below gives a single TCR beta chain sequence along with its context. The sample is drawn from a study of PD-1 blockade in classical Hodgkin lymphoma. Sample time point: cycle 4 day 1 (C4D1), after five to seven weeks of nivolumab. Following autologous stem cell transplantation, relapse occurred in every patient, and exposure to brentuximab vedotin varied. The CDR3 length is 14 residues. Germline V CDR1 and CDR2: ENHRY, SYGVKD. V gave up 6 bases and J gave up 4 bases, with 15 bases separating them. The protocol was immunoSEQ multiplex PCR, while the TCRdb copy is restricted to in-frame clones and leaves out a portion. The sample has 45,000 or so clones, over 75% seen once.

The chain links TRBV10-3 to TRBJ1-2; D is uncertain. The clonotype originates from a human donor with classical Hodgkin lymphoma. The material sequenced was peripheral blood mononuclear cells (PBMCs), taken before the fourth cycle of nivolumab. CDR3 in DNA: TGTGCCATCAGCTGGGCGGGGAGCCTCTATGGCTACACCTTC. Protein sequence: CAISWAGSLYGYTF.